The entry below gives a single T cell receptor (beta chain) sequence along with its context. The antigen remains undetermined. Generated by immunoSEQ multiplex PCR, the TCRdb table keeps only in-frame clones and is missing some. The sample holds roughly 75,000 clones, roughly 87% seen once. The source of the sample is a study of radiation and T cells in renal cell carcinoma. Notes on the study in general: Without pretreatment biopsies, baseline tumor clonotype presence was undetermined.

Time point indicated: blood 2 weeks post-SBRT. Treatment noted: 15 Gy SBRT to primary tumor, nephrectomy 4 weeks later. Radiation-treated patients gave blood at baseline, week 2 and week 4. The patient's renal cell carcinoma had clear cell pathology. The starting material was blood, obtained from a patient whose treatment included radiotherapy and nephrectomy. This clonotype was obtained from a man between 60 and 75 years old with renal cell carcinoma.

CDR3 region: CASSENNQETQYF. DNA of the CDR3: TGCGCCAGCAGCGAAAACAATCAAGAGACCCAGTACTTC. The V gene is TRBV5-1, the J gene TRBJ2-5; D ambiguous. CDR3 length: 13 amino acids. CDR1 is SGHRS and CDR2 is YFSETQ in the germline V gene. Trimming removed 4 bases at V and 2 bases at J, with 9 bases between.